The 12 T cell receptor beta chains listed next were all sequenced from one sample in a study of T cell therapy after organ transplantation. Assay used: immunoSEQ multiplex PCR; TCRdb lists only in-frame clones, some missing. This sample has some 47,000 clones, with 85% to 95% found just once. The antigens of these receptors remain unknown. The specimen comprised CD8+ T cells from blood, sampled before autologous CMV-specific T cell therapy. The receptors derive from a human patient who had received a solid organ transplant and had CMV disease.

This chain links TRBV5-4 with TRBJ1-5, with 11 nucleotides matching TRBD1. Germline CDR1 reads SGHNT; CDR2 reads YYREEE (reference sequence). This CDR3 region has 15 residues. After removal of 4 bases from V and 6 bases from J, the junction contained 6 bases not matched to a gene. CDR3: CASSVGTGGGQPQHF. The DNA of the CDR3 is TGTGCCAGCAGCGTCGGGACAGGGGGGGGTCAGCCCCAGCATTTT.

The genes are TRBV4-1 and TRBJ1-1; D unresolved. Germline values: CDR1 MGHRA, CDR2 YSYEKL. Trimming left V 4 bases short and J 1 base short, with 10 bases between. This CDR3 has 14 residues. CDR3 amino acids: CASSLVRGNTEAFF. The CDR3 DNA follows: TGCGCCAGCAGCCTAGTCCGGGGGAACACTGAAGCTTTCTTT.

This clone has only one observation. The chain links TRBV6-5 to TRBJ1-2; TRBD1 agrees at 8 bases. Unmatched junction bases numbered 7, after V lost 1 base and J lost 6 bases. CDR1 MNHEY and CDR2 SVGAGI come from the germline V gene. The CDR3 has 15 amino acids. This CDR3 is CASSYWSGGGDGYTF. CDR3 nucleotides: TGTGCCAGCAGTTACTGGTCAGGGGGCGGCGATGGCTACACCTTC.

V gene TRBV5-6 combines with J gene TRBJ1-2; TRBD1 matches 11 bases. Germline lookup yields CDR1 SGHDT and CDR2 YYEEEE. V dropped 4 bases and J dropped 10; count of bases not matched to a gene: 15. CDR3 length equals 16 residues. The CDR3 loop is CASSPPRGTGGFAYTF. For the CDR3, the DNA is TGTGCCAGCAGCCCACCCCGGGGGACAGGGGGATTTGCCTACACCTTC.

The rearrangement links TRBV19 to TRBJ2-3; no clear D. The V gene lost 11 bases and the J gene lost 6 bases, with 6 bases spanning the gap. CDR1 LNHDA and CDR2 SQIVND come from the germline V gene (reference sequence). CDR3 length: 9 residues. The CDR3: CALSDTQYF. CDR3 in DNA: TGTGCCCTGTCGGATACGCAGTATTTT.

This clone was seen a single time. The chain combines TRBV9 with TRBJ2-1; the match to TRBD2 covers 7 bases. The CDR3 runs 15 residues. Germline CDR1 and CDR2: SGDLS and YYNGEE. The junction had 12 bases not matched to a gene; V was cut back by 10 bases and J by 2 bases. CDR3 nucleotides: TGTGCCGTTGCTCCCACGGCGGGGGCCTACAATGAGCAGTTCTTC. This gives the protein CAVAPTAGAYNEQFF.

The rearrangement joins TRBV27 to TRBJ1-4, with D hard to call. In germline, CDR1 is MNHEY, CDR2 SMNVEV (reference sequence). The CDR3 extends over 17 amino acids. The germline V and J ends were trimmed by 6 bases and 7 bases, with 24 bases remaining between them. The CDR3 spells CASSPLGRSSTGEKLFF. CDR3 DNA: TGTGCCAGCAGCCCACTCGGCCGGTCCAGTACTGGTGAAAAACTGTTTTTT.

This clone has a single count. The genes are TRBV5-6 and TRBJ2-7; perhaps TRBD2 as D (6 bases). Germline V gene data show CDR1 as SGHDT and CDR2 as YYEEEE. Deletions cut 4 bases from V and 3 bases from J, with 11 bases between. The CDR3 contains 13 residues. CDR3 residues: CASSAGGSYEQYF. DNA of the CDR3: TGTGCCAGCAGCGCAGGAGGGAGCTACGAGCAGTACTTC.

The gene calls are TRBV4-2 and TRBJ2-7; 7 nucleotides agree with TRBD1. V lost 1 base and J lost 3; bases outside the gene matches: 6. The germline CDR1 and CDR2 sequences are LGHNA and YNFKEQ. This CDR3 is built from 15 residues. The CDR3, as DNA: TGTGCCAGCAGCCAAGGGACAGGACAATTCTACGAGCAGTACTTC. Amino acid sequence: CASSQGTGQFYEQYF.

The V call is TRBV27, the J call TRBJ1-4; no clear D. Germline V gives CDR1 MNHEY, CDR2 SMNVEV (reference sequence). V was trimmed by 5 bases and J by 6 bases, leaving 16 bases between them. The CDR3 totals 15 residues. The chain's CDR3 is CASSPIQRLDEKLFF. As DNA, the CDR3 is TGTGCCAGCAGTCCGATACAGCGACTCGATGAAAAACTGTTTTTT.

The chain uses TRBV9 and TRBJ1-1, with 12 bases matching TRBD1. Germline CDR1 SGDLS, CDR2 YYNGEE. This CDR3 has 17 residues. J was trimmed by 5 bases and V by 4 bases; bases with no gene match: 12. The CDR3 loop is CASSTRDRGREGTEAFF. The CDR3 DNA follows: TGTGCCAGCAGCACACGGGACAGGGGGCGCGAAGGGACTGAAGCTTTCTTT.

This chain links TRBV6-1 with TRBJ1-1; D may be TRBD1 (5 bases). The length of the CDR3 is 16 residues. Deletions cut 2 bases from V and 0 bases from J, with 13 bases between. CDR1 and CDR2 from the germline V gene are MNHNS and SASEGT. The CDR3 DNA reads TGTGCCAGCAGTGAATTCGATAGGGGAATGAACACTGAAGCTTTCTTT. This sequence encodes CASSEFDRGMNTEAFF.